This TCR beta chain was obtained from a study of shared clonotypes between healthy human individuals. General study points: Investigators collected only blood, and repertoires in tissues likely differ.

Notes on this clone: The antigen remains undetermined.

CDR1 is SGHNT, CDR2 YYREEE, per germline (reference sequence). The CDR3 length is 13 residues. The ends were cut back, 0 bases at V and 3 bases at J, with 7 bases in the middle. Generated by immunoSEQ multiplex PCR, the TCRdb table keeps only in-frame clones and is missing some. The table lists about 2 million clones, about 95% of them singletons, with more than 0.95% in the top ten. CD45RO-negative, CCR7-positively selected cells formed the naive CD8 fraction, excluding terminally differentiated effector memory CD45RA+ cells. The sequenced material came from naive CD8+ T cells sorted from blood. The source of this sequence is a man between 18 and 29 years old in good health. This sequence joins TRBV5-4 and TRBJ2-7; no clear D. The CDR3: CASSLAGYYEQYF. In nucleotides, the CDR3 is TGTGCCAGCAGCTTGGCTGGATACTACGAGCAGTACTTC.